The T cell receptor (beta chain) described here comes from a study of blood T cell repertoires in COVID-19. For the study at large: Samples came from the United States, Italy and Spain, spanning acute and convalescent COVID-19. T cells, B-cell-depleted T cells, or PBMCs supplied cDNA or gDNA.

Authors' data handling: Reference gene primer amplification yielded estimated nucleated cell counts. The protocol was immunoSEQ multiplex PCR, while the TCRdb copy is restricted to in-frame clones and leaves out a portion. The V and J calls and clone size are taken from that table; D and trimming were inferred from the DNA. The sample lists roughly 280,000 clones, 85% to 90% occurring once. In germline, CDR1 is GTSNPN, CDR2 SVGIG (reference sequence). The CDR3 is 16 amino acids. With 4 bases removed from V and 0 bases from J, the gap between germline ends came to 16 bases. Sequencing input: peripheral blood. This chain joins TRBV30 and TRBJ2-4, with D possibly matching TRBD1 (5 bases). This sequence was found in a young man with active or convalescent COVID-19. CDR3 sequence: CAWKRQQNLAKNIQYF. The CDR3 DNA follows: TGTGCCTGGAAGAGACAGCAGAACTTAGCCAAAAACATTCAGTACTTC.